Shown below are 5 T cell receptor beta chains from a single sample sequenced in a study of PD-L1 blockade in urothelial cancer (dated by TCRdb to the late 2010s). Library preparation employed the immunoSEQ multiplex PCR assay. As stored in TCRdb, this immuneACCESS dataset retains in-frame rearrangements with V and J assigned. A fraction of the clones does not appear; measured against another copy, unresolved V genes explain less than half of the discrepancy, and the remainder lacks a known reason. In all, the sample holds 35,000 to 45,000 clones, and about 80% of those were seen once. Of the sample, roughly 3.6% is held by the ten largest clones. The input for sequencing was PBMCs, taken around atezolizumab (anti-PD-L1) treatment. These receptors originate from a man between 65 and 79 years old with urothelial cancer.

The chain recombines TRBV28 with TRBJ2-7, with 14 bases identical to TRBD2. Germline lookup yields CDR1 MDHEN and CDR2 SYDVKM. This CDR3 has 19 amino acids. V shed 1 base and J 2 bases; nucleotides not matched to a gene: 10. CDR3 loop: CASSLFYSTSGREAYEQYF. For the CDR3, the DNA is TGTGCCAGCAGTTTATTCTACTCGACTAGCGGGAGGGAAGCCTACGAGCAGTACTTC.

Here the CDR3 DNA reads TGTGCCAGTAGTTACGACCGACGGGGGAACACTGAAGCTTTCTTT. This sequence encodes CASSYDRRGNTEAFF. The V call is TRBV19, the J call TRBJ1-1; D is unresolved. The CDR3 runs to 15 residues. Germline-derived CDR1 and CDR2 are LNHDA and SQIVND (reference sequence). Trimming removed 5 bases from V and 1 base from J, with 14 bases in between.

This clone showed up just a few times. V and J are TRBV27 and TRBJ2-1; possibly TRBD1 for D (6 bases). CDR3 length equals 13 residues. The germline V gene has CDR1 MNHEY and CDR2 SMNVEV (reference sequence). V was cut by 7 bases and J by 9 bases, with 16 bases left in between. The CDR3 protein is CASTGQIRGEQFF. Here the CDR3 DNA reads TGTGCCAGCACAGGACAGATTAGGGGTGAGCAGTTCTTC.

The rearrangement uses TRBV5-6 and TRBJ2-1, with D possibly being TRBD2 (7 bases). The V end was cut by 0 bases, the J end by 8 bases, with 15 bases between. The CDR3 contains 15 residues. Germline CDR1 is SGHDT and CDR2 is YYEEEE. DNA for the CDR3: TGTGCCAGCAGCTTGGGGGGGCGGGAGTACTATGAGCAGTTCTTC. Translating it yields CASSLGGREYYEQFF.

The V gene is TRBV7-8, the J gene TRBJ1-2; a possible D gene is TRBD1 (5 bases). CDR3 size: 14 residues. Trimming stripped 5 bases from V and 4 bases from J, with 14 bases between. Germline CDR1 and CDR2: SGHVS and FQNEAQ. The chain's CDR3 is CASSARQNIYGYTF. The DNA for the CDR3 is TGTGCCAGCAGCGCCCGACAGAACATCTATGGCTACACCTTC. The full variable domain, in which reference TRBV7-8 and TRBJ1-2 provide the parts outside the CDR3, is GAGVSQSPRYKVAKRGQDVALRCDPISGHVSLFWYQQALGQGPEFLTYFQNEAQLDKSGLPSDRFFAERPEGSVSTLKIQRTQQEDSAVYLCASSARQNIYGYTFGSGTRLTVV.